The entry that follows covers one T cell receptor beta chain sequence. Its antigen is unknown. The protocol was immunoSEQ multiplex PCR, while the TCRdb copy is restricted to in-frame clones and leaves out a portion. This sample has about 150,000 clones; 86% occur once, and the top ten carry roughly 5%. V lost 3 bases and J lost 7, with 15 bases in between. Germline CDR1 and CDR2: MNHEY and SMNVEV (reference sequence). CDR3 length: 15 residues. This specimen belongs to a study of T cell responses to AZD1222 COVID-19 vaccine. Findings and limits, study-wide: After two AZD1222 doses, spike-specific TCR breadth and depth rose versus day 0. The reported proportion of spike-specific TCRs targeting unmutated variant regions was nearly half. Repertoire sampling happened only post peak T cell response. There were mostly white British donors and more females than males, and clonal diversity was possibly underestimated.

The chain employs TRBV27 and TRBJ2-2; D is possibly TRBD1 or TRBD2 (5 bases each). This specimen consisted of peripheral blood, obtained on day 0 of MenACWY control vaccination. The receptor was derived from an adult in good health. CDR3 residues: CASSFGDLTGGELFF. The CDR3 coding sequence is TGTGCCAGCAGTTTCGGGGACCTAACGGGCGGGGAGCTGTTTTTT.